This TCR beta chain was identified in a study of blood T cell repertoires in COVID-19. Some clones are missing from TCRdb's copy, which holds only in-frame ones; the method was immunoSEQ multiplex PCR. This table holds 100,000 to 150,000 clones, approximately 85% found once. This CDR3 comprises 14 residues. Trimming left V 2 bases short and J 3 bases short, with 11 bases between. From germline, CDR1 is SGHRS and CDR2 YFSETQ. The chain links TRBV5-1 to TRBJ1-2; D is unclear. The sample consisted of peripheral blood. The clonotype was recovered from a woman aged 80 or over with acute or convalescent COVID-19. CDR3 residues: CASSLGGFDYGYTF. DNA for the CDR3: TGCGCCAGCAGCTTAGGCGGTTTCGACTATGGCTACACCTTC.